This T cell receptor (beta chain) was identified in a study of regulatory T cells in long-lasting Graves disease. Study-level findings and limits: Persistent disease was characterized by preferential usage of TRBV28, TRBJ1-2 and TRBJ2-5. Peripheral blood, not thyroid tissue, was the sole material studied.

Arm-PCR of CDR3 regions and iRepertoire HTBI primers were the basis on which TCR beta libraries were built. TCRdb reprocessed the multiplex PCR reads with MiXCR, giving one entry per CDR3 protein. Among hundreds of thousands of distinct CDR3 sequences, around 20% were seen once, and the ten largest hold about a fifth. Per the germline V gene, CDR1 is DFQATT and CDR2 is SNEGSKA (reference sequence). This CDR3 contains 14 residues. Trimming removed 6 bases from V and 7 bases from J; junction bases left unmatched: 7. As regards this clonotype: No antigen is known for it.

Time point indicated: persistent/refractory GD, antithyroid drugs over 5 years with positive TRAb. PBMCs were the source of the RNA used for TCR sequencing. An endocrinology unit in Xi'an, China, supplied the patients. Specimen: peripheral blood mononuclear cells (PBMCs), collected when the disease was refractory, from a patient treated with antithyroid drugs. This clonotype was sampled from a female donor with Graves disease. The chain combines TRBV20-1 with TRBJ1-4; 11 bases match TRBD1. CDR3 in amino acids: CSAPRTGGGEKLFF. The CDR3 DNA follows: TGCAGTGCCCCTAGGACAGGGGGCGGTGAAAAACTGTTTTTT.